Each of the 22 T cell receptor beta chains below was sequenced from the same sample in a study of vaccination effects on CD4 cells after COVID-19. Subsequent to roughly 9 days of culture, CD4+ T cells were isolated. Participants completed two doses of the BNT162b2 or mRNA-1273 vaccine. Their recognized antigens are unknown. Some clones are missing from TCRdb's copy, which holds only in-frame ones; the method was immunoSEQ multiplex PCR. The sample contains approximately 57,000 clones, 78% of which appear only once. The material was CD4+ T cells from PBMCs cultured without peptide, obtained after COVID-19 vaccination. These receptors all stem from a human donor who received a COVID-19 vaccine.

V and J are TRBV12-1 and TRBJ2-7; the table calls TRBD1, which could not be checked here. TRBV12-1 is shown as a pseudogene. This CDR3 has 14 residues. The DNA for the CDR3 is TGTGCCAGCAGCTGGGGGGACAGGGATTACGAGCAGTACTTC. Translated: CASSWGDRDYEQYF.

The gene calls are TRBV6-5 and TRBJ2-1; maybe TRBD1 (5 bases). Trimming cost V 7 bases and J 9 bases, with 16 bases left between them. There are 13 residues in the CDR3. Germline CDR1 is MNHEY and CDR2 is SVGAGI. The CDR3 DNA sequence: TGTGCCAGCAACCAAGGGGCCATGGGTGAGCAGTTCTTC. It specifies CASNQGAMGEQFF.

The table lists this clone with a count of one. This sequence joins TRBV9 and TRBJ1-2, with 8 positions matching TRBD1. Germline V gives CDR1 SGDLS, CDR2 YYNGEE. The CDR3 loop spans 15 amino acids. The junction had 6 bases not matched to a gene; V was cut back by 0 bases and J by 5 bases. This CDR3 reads CASSVAGQGRYGYTF. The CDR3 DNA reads TGTGCCAGCAGCGTAGCAGGACAGGGTCGGTATGGCTACACCTTC.

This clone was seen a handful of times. CDR3 nucleotide sequence: TGTGCCAGCAGCCTCTATAGCGGGGGCCGCTCCTACAATGAGCAGTTCTTC. Translation gives CASSLYSGGRSYNEQFF. The chain is built from TRBV14 and TRBJ2-1, with 9 bases matching TRBD2. This CDR3 region has 17 residues. V was clipped by 4 bases and J by 0 bases; unmatched bases: 7. Germline V lookup: CDR1 SGHDN, CDR2 FVKESK.

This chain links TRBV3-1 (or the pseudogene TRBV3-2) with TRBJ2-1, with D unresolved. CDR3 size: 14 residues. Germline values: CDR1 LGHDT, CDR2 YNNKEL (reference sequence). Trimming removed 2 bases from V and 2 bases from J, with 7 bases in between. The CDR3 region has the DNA TGTGCCAGCAGCCAATTCCGGGCCTACAATGAGCAGTTCTTC. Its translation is CASSQFRAYNEQFF.

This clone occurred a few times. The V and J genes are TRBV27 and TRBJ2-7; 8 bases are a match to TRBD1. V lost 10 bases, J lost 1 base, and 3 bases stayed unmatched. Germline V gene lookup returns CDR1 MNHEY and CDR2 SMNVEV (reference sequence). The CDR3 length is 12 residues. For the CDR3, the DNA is TGTGCCACCAGACAGGGGTCCTACGAGCAGTACTTC. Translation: CATRQGSYEQYF.

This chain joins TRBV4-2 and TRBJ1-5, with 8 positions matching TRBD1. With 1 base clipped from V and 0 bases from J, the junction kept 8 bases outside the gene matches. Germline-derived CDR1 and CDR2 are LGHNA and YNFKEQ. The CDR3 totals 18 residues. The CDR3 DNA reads TGTGCCAGCAGCCAAGGGTCAGGGGGCCCGGTTAGCAATCAGCCCCAGCATTTT. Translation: CASSQGSGGPVSNQPQHF.

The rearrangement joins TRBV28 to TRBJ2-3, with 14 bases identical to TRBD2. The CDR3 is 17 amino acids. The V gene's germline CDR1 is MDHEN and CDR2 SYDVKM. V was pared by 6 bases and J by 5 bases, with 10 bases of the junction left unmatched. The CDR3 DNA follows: TGTGCCAGCAGGCGATCGCCGACTAGCGGGAGGGTAGATACGCAGTATTTT. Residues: CASRRSPTSGRVDTQYF.

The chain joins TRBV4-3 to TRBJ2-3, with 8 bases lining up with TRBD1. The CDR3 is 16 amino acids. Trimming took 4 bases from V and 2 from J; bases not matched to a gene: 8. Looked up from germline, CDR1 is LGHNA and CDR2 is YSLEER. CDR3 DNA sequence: TGCGCCAGCAGCCCAGGGACAGGAATTTTCACAGATACGCAGTATTTT. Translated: CASSPGTGIFTDTQYF.

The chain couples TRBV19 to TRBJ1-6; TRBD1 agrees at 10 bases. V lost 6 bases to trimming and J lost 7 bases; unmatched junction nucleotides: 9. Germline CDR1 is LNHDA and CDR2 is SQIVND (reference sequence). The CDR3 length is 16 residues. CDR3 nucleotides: TGTGCCAGTAGCGTGACGGGACAGGGGAACAATTCACCCCTCCACTTT. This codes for CASSVTGQGNNSPLHF.

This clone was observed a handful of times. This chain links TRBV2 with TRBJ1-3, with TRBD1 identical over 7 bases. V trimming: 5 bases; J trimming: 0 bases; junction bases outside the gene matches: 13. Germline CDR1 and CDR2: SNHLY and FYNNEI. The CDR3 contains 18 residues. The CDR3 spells CASSPDRSLLISGNTIYF. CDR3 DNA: TGTGCCAGCAGTCCGGACAGGTCTCTACTCATCTCTGGAAACACCATATATTTT.

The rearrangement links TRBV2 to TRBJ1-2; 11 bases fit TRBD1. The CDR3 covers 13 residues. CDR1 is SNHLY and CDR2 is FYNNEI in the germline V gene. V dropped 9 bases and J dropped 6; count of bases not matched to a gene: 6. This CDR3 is CARWTGGSDGYTF. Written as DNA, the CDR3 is TGTGCCAGATGGACAGGGGGCTCGGATGGCTACACCTTC.

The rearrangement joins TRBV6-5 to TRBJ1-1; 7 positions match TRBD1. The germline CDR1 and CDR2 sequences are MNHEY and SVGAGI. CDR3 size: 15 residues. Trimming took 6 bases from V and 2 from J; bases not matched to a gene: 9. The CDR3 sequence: CASRPYQGGNTEAFF. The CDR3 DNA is TGTGCCAGCAGACCGTACCAGGGGGGTAACACTGAAGCTTTCTTT.

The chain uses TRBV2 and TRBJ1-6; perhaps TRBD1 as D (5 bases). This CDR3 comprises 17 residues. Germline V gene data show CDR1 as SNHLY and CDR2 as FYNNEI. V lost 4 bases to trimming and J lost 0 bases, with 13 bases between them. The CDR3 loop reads CASSAWTYRSYNSPLHF. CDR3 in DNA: TGTGCCAGCAGTGCTTGGACATACCGCTCCTATAATTCACCCCTCCACTTT.

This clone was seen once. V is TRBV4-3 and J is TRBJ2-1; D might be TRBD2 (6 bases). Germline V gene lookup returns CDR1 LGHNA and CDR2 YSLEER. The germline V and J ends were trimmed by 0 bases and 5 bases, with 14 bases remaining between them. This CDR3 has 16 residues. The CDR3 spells CASSQEFAAGNNEQFF. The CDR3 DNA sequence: TGCGCCAGCAGCCAAGAGTTCGCTGCGGGGAACAATGAGCAGTTCTTC.

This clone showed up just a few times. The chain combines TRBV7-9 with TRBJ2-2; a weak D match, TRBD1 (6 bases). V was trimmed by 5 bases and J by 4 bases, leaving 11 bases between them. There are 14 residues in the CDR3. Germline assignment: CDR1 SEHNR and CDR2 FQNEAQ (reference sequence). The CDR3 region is CASSPRGSTGELFF. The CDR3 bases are TGTGCCAGCAGCCCCAGGGGCAGCACCGGGGAGCTGTTTTTT.

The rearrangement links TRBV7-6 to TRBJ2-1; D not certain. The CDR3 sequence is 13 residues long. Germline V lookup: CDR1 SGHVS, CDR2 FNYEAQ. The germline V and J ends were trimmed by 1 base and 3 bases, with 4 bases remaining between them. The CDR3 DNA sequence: TGTGCCAGCAGCTTAGACAGCTACAATGAGCAGTTCTTC. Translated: CASSLDSYNEQFF. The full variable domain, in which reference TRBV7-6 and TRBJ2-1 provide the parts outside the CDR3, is GAGVSQSPRYKVTKRGQDVALRCDPISGHVSLYWYRQALGQGPEFLTYFNYEAQQDKSGLPNDRFSAERPEGSISTLTIQRTEQRDSAMYRCASSLDSYNEQFFGPGTRLTVL.

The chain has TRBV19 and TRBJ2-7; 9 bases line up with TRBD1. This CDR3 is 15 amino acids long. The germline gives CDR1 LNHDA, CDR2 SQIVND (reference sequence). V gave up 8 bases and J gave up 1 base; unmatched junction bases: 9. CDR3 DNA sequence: TGTGCCAGTTCCACCGCCGGGACAGGGTCCTACGAGCAGTACTTC. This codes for CASSTAGTGSYEQYF.

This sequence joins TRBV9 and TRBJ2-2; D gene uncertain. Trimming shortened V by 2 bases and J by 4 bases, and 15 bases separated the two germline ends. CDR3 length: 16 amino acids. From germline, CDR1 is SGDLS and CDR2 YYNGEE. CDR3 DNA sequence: TGTGCCAGCAGCGTGCCCGACAAGCCCACCACCGGGGAGCTGTTTTTT. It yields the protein CASSVPDKPTTGELFF.

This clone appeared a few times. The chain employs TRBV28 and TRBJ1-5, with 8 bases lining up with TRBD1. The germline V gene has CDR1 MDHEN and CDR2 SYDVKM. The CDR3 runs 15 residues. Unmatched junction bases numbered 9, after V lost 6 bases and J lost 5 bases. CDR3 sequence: CASSSQGRGHQPQHF. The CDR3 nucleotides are TGTGCCAGCAGCTCCCAGGGCAGGGGGCATCAGCCCCAGCATTTT.

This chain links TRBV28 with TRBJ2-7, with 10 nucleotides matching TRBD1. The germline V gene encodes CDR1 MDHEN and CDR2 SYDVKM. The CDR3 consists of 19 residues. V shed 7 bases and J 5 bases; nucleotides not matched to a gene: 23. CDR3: CASIDRDRGWRGAGHEQYF. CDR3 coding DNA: TGTGCCAGCATCGACCGGGACAGGGGATGGCGGGGGGCCGGTCACGAGCAGTACTTC.

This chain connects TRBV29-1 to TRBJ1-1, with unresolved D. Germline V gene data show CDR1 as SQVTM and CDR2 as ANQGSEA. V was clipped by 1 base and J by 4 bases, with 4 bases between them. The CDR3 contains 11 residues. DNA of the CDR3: TGCAGCGTTGAAGGGGGCACTGAAGCTTTCTTT. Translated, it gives CSVEGGTEAFF.